These 22 T cell receptor beta chains share one sample of origin, sequenced in a study of blood T cell repertoires in COVID-19. Sequencing was performed with immunoSEQ multiplex PCR; in TCRdb, only in-frame clones are kept and a portion is missing. The table shows 150,000 to 200,000 clones, with around 87% occurring only once. Input material: peripheral blood. These receptor sequences come from a man in his forties with active or convalescent COVID-19.

V and J are TRBV7-6 and TRBJ2-2, with 7 bases aligning to TRBD1. The length of the CDR3 is 16 residues. V lost 2 bases to trimming and J lost 7 bases; unmatched junction nucleotides: 10. In germline, CDR1 is SGHVS, CDR2 FNYEAQ. The DNA for the CDR3 is TGTGCCAGCAGCTTAACGATTAGGGGGCGAGTCGGGGAGCTGTTTTTT. Translation gives CASSLTIRGRVGELFF.

CDR3 region: CAWNGGYEKLFF. In nucleotides, the CDR3 is TGTGCCTGGAACGGCGGCTATGAAAAACTGTTTTTT. The chain is built from TRBV30 and TRBJ1-4; D uncertain. Trimming pared 4 bases from V and 6 bases from J, leaving 9 bases between. The CDR3 runs 12 residues. The germline V gene encodes CDR1 GTSNPN and CDR2 SVGIG (reference sequence).

This clone was counted only a few times. V is TRBV7-3 and J is TRBJ1-2; no clear D. Germline values: CDR1 SGHTA, CDR2 FQGTGA. The CDR3 consists of 14 residues. Trimming pared 5 bases from V and 6 bases from J, leaving 16 bases between. The CDR3 loop is CASSPSGTQDGYTF. In DNA form, the CDR3 reads TGTGCCAGCAGCCCCTCCGGAACCCAGGATGGCTACACCTTC.

The chain couples TRBV2 to TRBJ1-5, with 8 positions matching TRBD1. Germline V gives CDR1 SNHLY, CDR2 FYNNEI. With 4 bases clipped from V and 6 bases from J, the junction kept 5 bases outside the gene matches. There are 14 residues in the CDR3. CDR3 DNA: TGTGCCAGCAGTGTTGGACAGGGCGGTCAGCCCCAGCATTTT. Translated, it gives CASSVGQGGQPQHF.

The rearrangement uses TRBV5-1 and TRBJ1-1, with TRBD1 matching 10 bases. This CDR3 is 15 amino acids long. V trimming: 3 bases; J trimming: 8 bases; junction bases outside the gene matches: 10. Germline loops: CDR1 SGHRS, CDR2 YFSETQ. The CDR3 reads CASSYPGQGIPEAFF. Here the CDR3 DNA reads TGCGCCAGCAGCTATCCGGGACAGGGGATTCCGGAAGCTTTCTTT.

In DNA, the CDR3 is TGTGCCAGCAGCTTCGACAGGGAGAACACTGAAGCTTTCTTT. Amino acids: CASSFDRENTEAFF. The genes are TRBV5-4 and TRBJ1-1; the match to TRBD1 covers 7 bases. CDR3 size: 14 residues. Germline V gene sequence: CDR1 SGHNT, CDR2 YYREEE (reference sequence). The ends lost 2 bases at V and 1 base at J; junction bases unmatched: 2.

The V gene is TRBV7-9, the J gene TRBJ2-3; D may be TRBD2 (6 bases). This CDR3 comprises 14 residues. The germline gives CDR1 SEHNR, CDR2 FQNEAQ (reference sequence). Trimming stripped 3 bases from V and 4 bases from J, with 11 bases between. Here the CDR3 reads CASSFGGAADTQYF. In nucleotides, the CDR3 is TGTGCCAGCAGCTTCGGCGGGGCAGCAGATACGCAGTATTTT.

The rearrangement links TRBV5-1 to TRBJ1-2; no definite D call. From germline, CDR1 is SGHRS and CDR2 YFSETQ. V lost 0 bases, J lost 3 bases, and 12 bases lay in between. CDR3 length: 15 amino acids. The CDR3 region is CASSLGAGTDYGYTF. In DNA, the CDR3 is TGCGCCAGCAGCTTGGGGGCAGGAACGGACTATGGCTACACCTTC.

The rearrangement joins TRBV19 to TRBJ1-5; 7 nucleotides line up with TRBD1. Germline V gene lookup returns CDR1 LNHDA and CDR2 SQIVND (reference sequence). J lost 9 bases, V lost 6 bases, and 23 bases had no gene match. The CDR3 extends over 18 amino acids. For the CDR3, the DNA is TGTGCCAGTAGCGTCATATACAATCCCGGGCAGGGGGAGCGGCCCCAGCATTTT. It codes for CASSVIYNPGQGERPQHF.

V gene TRBV18 combines with J gene TRBJ1-1; D gene uncertain. The CDR3 spans 16 residues. Germline V gene lookup returns CDR1 KGHSH and CDR2 LQKENI. Trimming cost V 2 bases and J 0 bases, with 13 bases left between them. This CDR3 reads CASSPRSGIVNTEAFF. In DNA form, the CDR3 reads TGTGCCAGCTCACCAAGGTCGGGGATTGTGAACACTGAAGCTTTCTTT.

The rearrangement joins TRBV7-9 to TRBJ1-3; 7 bases align to TRBD1. Germline lookup yields CDR1 SEHNR and CDR2 FQNEAQ (reference sequence). The CDR3 loop spans 16 amino acids. V shed 5 bases and J 0 bases; nucleotides not matched to a gene: 7. For the CDR3, the DNA is TGTGCCAGCAGCCCCCGGGGGACAGCCTCTGGAAACACCATATATTTT. Its protein product is CASSPRGTASGNTIYF.

This chain's CDR3 is CASRQGVTGEQYF. CDR3 nucleotide sequence: TGTGCCAGCAGGCAGGGGGTCACCGGTGAGCAGTACTTC. The rearrangement uses TRBV2 and TRBJ2-7; 7 bases are shared with TRBD1. Germline loops: CDR1 SNHLY, CDR2 FYNNEI. V was clipped by 6 bases and J by 7 bases; unmatched bases: 9. There are 13 residues in the CDR3.

This clone turned up a few times. The J gene is TRBJ2-7, the V gene TRBV7-2; TRBD1 might be the D (7 bases). The CDR3 has 13 residues. The V end was cut by 6 bases, the J end by 5 bases, with 14 bases between. Germline CDR1 reads SGHTA; CDR2 reads FQGNSA. In DNA, the CDR3 is TGTGCCAGCAGTCTCCCAGGGGGGAACGAGCAGTACTTC. This gives the protein CASSLPGGNEQYF. Looking up the rest from reference TRBV7-2 and TRBJ2-7 gives the full variable domain: GAGVSQSPSNKVTEKGKDVELRCDPISGHTALYWYRQSLGQGLEFLIYFQGNSAPDKSGLPSDRFSAERTGGSVSTLTIQRTQQEDSAVYLCASSLPGGNEQYFGPGTRLTVT.

The J gene is TRBJ2-7, the V gene TRBV13; 11 bases map to TRBD2. Germline CDR1 PRHDT, CDR2 FYEKMQ (reference sequence). Germline trimming cut 0 bases from V and 9 bases from J; bases unmatched to any gene: 7. The CDR3 runs to 15 residues. CDR3 region: CASSLGISGGAGQYF. DNA of the CDR3: TGTGCCAGCAGCTTAGGAATTAGCGGGGGGGCAGGGCAGTACTTC.

The chain couples TRBV4-1 to TRBJ1-5, with TRBD1 identical over 7 bases. The CDR3 covers 17 residues. Germline V lookup: CDR1 MGHRA, CDR2 YSYEKL. V lost 4 bases and J lost 1; bases outside the gene matches: 10. In DNA form, the CDR3 reads TGCGCCAGCAGCCCCGGTGACAGGGCTAGGAGCAATCAGCCCCAGCATTTT. It encodes CASSPGDRARSNQPQHF.

The chain employs TRBV3-1 (or the pseudogene TRBV3-2) and TRBJ1-1, with TRBD1 as a possible D gene (5 bases). Germline lookup yields CDR1 LGHDT and CDR2 YNNKEL (reference sequence). The CDR3 extends over 15 amino acids. The ends were cut back, 1 base at V and 0 bases at J, with 9 bases in the middle. The CDR3 coding sequence is TGTGCCAGCAGCCAAGCTGGGGCCGTGAACACTGAAGCTTTCTTT. As protein: CASSQAGAVNTEAFF.

The chain recombines TRBV9 with TRBJ1-3; tentatively, D is TRBD1 (5 bases). Germline CDR1 is SGDLS and CDR2 is YYNGEE. V was shortened by 3 bases and J by 0 bases, with 10 bases between the two germline ends. The CDR3 sequence is 15 residues long. CDR3 protein: CASSEGPDSGNTIYF. The CDR3, as DNA: TGTGCCAGCAGCGAGGGGCCCGACTCTGGAAACACCATATATTTT.

The rearrangement joins TRBV27 to TRBJ1-2; the match to TRBD1 covers 7 bases. V lost 4 bases, J lost 8 bases, and 13 bases stayed unmatched. CDR3 length: 15 residues. Germline V gene data show CDR1 as MNHEY and CDR2 as SMNVEV (reference sequence). As DNA, the CDR3 is TGTGCCAGCAGTTCACAACATACGGGACAGCTGGGCTACACCTTC. Amino acids: CASSSQHTGQLGYTF.

The rearrangement joins TRBV5-4 to TRBJ2-1, with TRBD1 matching 11 bases. Germline loops: CDR1 SGHNT, CDR2 YYREEE (reference sequence). After removal of 3 bases from V and 9 bases from J, the junction contained 5 bases not matched to a gene. The CDR3 runs to 14 residues. This chain's CDR3 is CASSSRDRGFEQFF. CDR3 in DNA: TGTGCCAGCAGCTCACGGGACAGGGGGTTTGAGCAGTTCTTC.

The V gene is TRBV4-2, the J gene TRBJ2-7; TRBD1 matches at 8 bases. V was pared by 2 bases and J by 3 bases, with 6 bases of the junction left unmatched. Germline CDR1 LGHNA, CDR2 YNFKEQ. The CDR3 covers 15 residues. CDR3 nucleotides: TGTGCCAGCAGCCAACTCGGACAGGGTGGCTACGAGCAGTACTTC. Its translation is CASSQLGQGGYEQYF.

This chain links TRBV2 with TRBJ1-1, with 8 bases identical to TRBD1. CDR1 and CDR2 (germline): SNHLY, FYNNEI. This CDR3 region has 14 residues. J lost 4 bases, V lost 6 bases, and 7 bases had no gene match. The DNA of the CDR3 is TGTGCCAGCAGGACAGGGGTTAAGAGCACTGAAGCTTTCTTT. This gives the protein CASRTGVKSTEAFF.

CDR3 DNA: TGTGCCAGCAGTTTATGGCTAGGAACATCAGATACGCAGTATTTT. It yields the protein CASSLWLGTSDTQYF. The chain joins TRBV27 to TRBJ2-3; D not certain. This CDR3 has 15 residues. CDR1 is MNHEY and CDR2 is SMNVEV in the germline V gene (reference sequence). V was cut by 1 base and J by 4 bases, with 12 bases left in between.